This TCR beta chain was found in a study of CD8 T cells in ankylosing spondylitis. Study results and caveats: There was a TCR beta motif, made of roughly eight highly homologous variants, that appeared characteristic of ankylosing spondylitis blood. Prior literature has documented some motif variants in synovial fluid and blood from reactive arthritis.

The CDR3 is made up of 17 amino acids. Germline V CDR1 and CDR2: MGHRA, YSYEKL. V was clipped by 1 base and J by 3 bases; unmatched bases: 8. Generation of TCR beta libraries employed quantitative 5'-RACE incorporating molecular barcodes. MiXCR, applied by TCRdb to the 5' RACE reads, yields one record per CDR3 protein. In the table there are over 700,000 distinct CDR3 sequences, around 19% of which are singletons. On this clonotype itself: What it binds is not known.

The V call is TRBV4-1, the J call TRBJ2-1, with 8 bases that match TRBD2. This receptor was identified in a male donor with ankylosing spondylitis. The material sequenced was blood, either unsorted or a sorted T cell fraction (not recorded which). CDR3 sequence reads: CASSQGGLAGYYNEQFF. CDR3 coding DNA: TGCGCCAGCAGCCAAGGGGGGCTAGCGGGCTACTACAATGAGCAGTTCTTC.